This T cell receptor (beta chain) was recorded in a study of blood T cell repertoires in COVID-19. Overall study: Acute and convalescent COVID-19 specimens originated in the United States, Italy and Spain. The analysed material was cDNA or gDNA that came from T cells, B-cell-depleted T cells, or PBMCs.

Authors' methods: Estimation of nucleated cell counts was performed using reference gene primer amplification. Profiled with immunoSEQ multiplex PCR; TCRdb holds only in-frame clones, not every one. V and J calls and clone size follow that table, whereas D and trimming were derived from the DNA. The sample holds about 190,000 clones; about 89% are singletons and the top ten take around 7%. Per germline, CDR1 LNHDA and CDR2 SQIVND (reference sequence). Trimming left V 5 bases short and J 4 bases short, with 23 bases between. The CDR3 is 17 amino acids. The V and J genes are TRBV19 and TRBJ2-5, with D tentatively TRBD2 (6 bases). The specimen was peripheral blood. The clonotype was recovered from a man in his forties or fifties with acute or convalescent COVID-19. CDR3 DNA sequence: TGTGCCAGTAGTCCCGTTGGTAGCGGCGGTCTGGGAGAGACCCAGTACTTC. Translated: CASSPVGSGGLGETQYF.